A selection of T cell receptor beta chains follows, all from one sample in a study of T cells in Graves' hyperthyroidism and ophthalmopathy. Using its own MiXCR run on the multiplex PCR reads, TCRdb lists one record per CDR3 protein. The table has about 560,000 distinct CDR3 sequences, approximately 15% seen once. The sequenced material came from blood. These receptors were obtained from a woman aged 18 to 35 with Graves' hyperthyroidism. Both conserved end residues are part of each CDR3. Each record gives: D gene, clone size, J gene, V gene, CDR3 DNA, CDR3 protein. A D gene is named only where the DNA matches it firmly. Clone size, where shown, is once, few, many, or a class for clones that have expanded.

D gene: -; clone size: many; J gene: TRBJ2-1; V gene: TRBV3-1; CDR3 DNA: TGTGCCAGCAGCCAAGAGCCGATCTTGTTTGATGAGCAGTTCTTC; CDR3 protein: CASSQEPILFDEQFF
D gene: TRBD1; clone size: -; J gene: TRBJ2-6; V gene: TRBV5-1; CDR3 DNA: TGCGCCAGCAGCTTGCAGGGGGACAGGCGCTCTGGGGCCAACGTCCTGACTTTC; CDR3 protein: CASSLQGDRRSGANVLTF
D gene: -; clone size: many; J gene: TRBJ1-1; V gene: TRBV5-6; CDR3 DNA: TGTGCCAGCAGCTTCCTCGACAGGAACACTGAAGCTTTCTTT; CDR3 protein: CASSFLDRNTEAFF
D gene: TRBD2; clone size: few; J gene: TRBJ2-5; V gene: TRBV7-9; CDR3 DNA: TGTGCCAGCAGTCCTAAGCGGGAGCTACAAGAGACCCAGTACTTC; CDR3 protein: CASSPKRELQETQYF
D gene: -; clone size: few; J gene: TRBJ2-2; V gene: TRBV12-3/TRBV12-4; CDR3 DNA: TGTGCCAGCAGAAAGTGGGGGGGGCGCGGCGGGGAGCTGTTTTTT; CDR3 protein: CASRKWGGRGGELFF
D gene: -; clone size: few; J gene: TRBJ2-7; V gene: TRBV7-2; CDR3 DNA: TGTGCCAGCAGCCCGCCCCCGGCCTACGAGCAGTACTTC; CDR3 protein: CASSPPPAYEQYF
D gene: TRBD1; clone size: many; J gene: TRBJ2-5; V gene: TRBV12-3/TRBV12-4; CDR3 DNA: TGTGCCAGCAGCTCCCCGGACAGGGAGGAGACCCAGTACTTC; CDR3 protein: CASSSPDREETQYF
D gene: -; clone size: -; J gene: TRBJ2-5; V gene: TRBV6-2/TRBV6-3; CDR3 DNA: TGTGCCAGCAGTTACGAGGTTCAAGAGACCCAGTACTTC; CDR3 protein: CASSYEVQETQYF
D gene: TRBD1; clone size: few; J gene: TRBJ2-7; V gene: TRBV5-1; CDR3 DNA: TGCGCCAGCAGCTGGCGGACAGGGGGAACCTACGAGCAGTACTTC; CDR3 protein: CASSWRTGGTYEQYF
D gene: -; clone size: -; J gene: TRBJ2-2; V gene: TRBV12-3/TRBV12-4; CDR3 DNA: TGTGCCAGCAGTTTAGGGGCGTACGGGGAGCTGTTTTTT; CDR3 protein: CASSLGAYGELFF
D gene: TRBD1; clone size: -; J gene: TRBJ1-5; V gene: TRBV6-1; CDR3 DNA: TGTGCCAGCAGTCGCTTCGCCAGGGGGCCCGAGGTTAGCAATCAGCTCCAGCATTTT; CDR3 protein: CASSRFARGPEVSNQLQHF
D gene: -; clone size: few; J gene: TRBJ1-2; V gene: TRBV12-3/TRBV12-4; CDR3 DNA: TGTGCCAGCAGTTTATCGAGAGCTGGCTACACCTTC; CDR3 protein: CASSLSRAGYTF
D gene: -; clone size: few; J gene: TRBJ2-2; V gene: TRBV20-1; CDR3 DNA: TGCAGTGCTAGAGGAATGAGGGCCCGAGGCACCGGGGAGCTGTTTTTT; CDR3 protein: CSARGMRARGTGELFF
D gene: -; clone size: once; J gene: TRBJ1-2; V gene: TRBV7-9; CDR3 DNA: TGTGCCAGCAGCCCCGAGGCAGAAACTAACTATGGCTACACCTTC; CDR3 protein: CASSPEAETNYGYTF
D gene: TRBD1; clone size: many; J gene: TRBJ2-3; V gene: TRBV3-1; CDR3 DNA: TGTGCCAGCAGCCAACAGGGGGCAGGGACAGATACGCAGTATTTT; CDR3 protein: CASSQQGAGTDTQYF
D gene: -; clone size: many; J gene: TRBJ1-1; V gene: TRBV28; CDR3 DNA: TGTGCCAGCAGTGCCCCTGAACGAGGGGACACTGAAGCTTTCTTT; CDR3 protein: CASSAPERGDTEAFF
D gene: TRBD2; clone size: few; J gene: TRBJ2-3; V gene: TRBV20-1; CDR3 DNA: TGCAGTGCTAGTTCCGGGGGGGCCAACACGCAGTATTTT; CDR3 protein: CSASSGGANTQYF
D gene: -; clone size: few; J gene: TRBJ2-5; V gene: TRBV3-1; CDR3 DNA: TGTGCCAGCAGCCAACTCAGGTGGCAAGAGACCCAGTACTTC; CDR3 protein: CASSQLRWQETQYF
D gene: -; clone size: many; J gene: TRBJ1-1; V gene: TRBV28; CDR3 DNA: TGTGCCAGCAGTTTAGAAGGGGGGGAATTCTCCGAAGCTTTCTTT; CDR3 protein: CASSLEGGEFSEAFF
D gene: -; clone size: many; J gene: TRBJ2-7; V gene: TRBV28; CDR3 DNA: TGTGCCAGCAGTTTATTAGGGGGTACCTACGAGCAGTACTTC; CDR3 protein: CASSLLGGTYEQYF
D gene: TRBD2; clone size: few; J gene: TRBJ2-7; V gene: TRBV29-1; CDR3 DNA: TGCAGCGTTGTCTGGGCGGGAGCTGACTACGAGCAGTACTTC; CDR3 protein: CSVVWAGADYEQYF
D gene: -; clone size: -; J gene: TRBJ2-7; V gene: TRBV25-1; CDR3 DNA: TGTGCCAGCAGTGAATACAGCACCCTAGGGCAGTACTTC; CDR3 protein: CASSEYSTLGQYF
D gene: TRBD2; clone size: few; J gene: TRBJ2-7; V gene: TRBV10-3; CDR3 DNA: TGTGCCATCAGCGCTGTATACGGCGGGAGGGACGAGCAGTACTTC; CDR3 protein: CAISAVYGGRDEQYF
D gene: TRBD1; clone size: -; J gene: TRBJ1-6; V gene: TRBV5-4; CDR3 DNA: TGTGCCAGCAGCTTCCGACAGGGGCATAATTCACCCCTCCACTTT; CDR3 protein: CASSFRQGHNSPLHF
D gene: -; clone size: few; J gene: TRBJ1-4; V gene: TRBV5-1; CDR3 DNA: TGCGCCAGCAGCTGGAACACAGGGACCGTAAATGAAAAACTGTTTTTT; CDR3 protein: CASSWNTGTVNEKLFF
D gene: -; clone size: few; J gene: TRBJ1-2; V gene: TRBV30; CDR3 DNA: TGTGCCTGGACAAGCGCTCTTCGGGACATAAACTATGGCTACACCTTC; CDR3 protein: CAWTSALRDINYGYTF
D gene: -; clone size: -; J gene: TRBJ1-2; V gene: TRBV5-1; CDR3 DNA: TGCGCCAGCAGCTACGGACGGCCTAACTATGGCTACACCTTC; CDR3 protein: CASSYGRPNYGYTF
D gene: TRBD1; clone size: -; J gene: TRBJ2-2; V gene: TRBV20-1; CDR3 DNA: TGCAGTGCTAGAGATGTGACAGGGAAGTTCGGGGAGCTGTTTTTT; CDR3 protein: CSARDVTGKFGELFF
D gene: -; clone size: many; J gene: TRBJ2-3; V gene: TRBV7-9; CDR3 DNA: TGTGCCAGCAGCCCCTTGGGAATGGCAGATACGCAGTATTTT; CDR3 protein: CASSPLGMADTQYF
D gene: TRBD1; clone size: few; J gene: TRBJ1-6; V gene: TRBV7-9; CDR3 DNA: TGTGCCAGCAGCTTTTCCTCTATTTCGACAGGGAGGAGTAATTCACCCCTCCACTTT; CDR3 protein: CASSFSSISTGRSNSPLHF
D gene: TRBD1; clone size: few; J gene: TRBJ2-2; V gene: TRBV27; CDR3 DNA: TGTGCCAGCAGTTTAATCTGGGACAGGGTGGATTACAGGGAGCTGTTTTTT; CDR3 protein: CASSLIWDRVDYRELFF
D gene: -; clone size: many; J gene: TRBJ1-2; V gene: TRBV29-1; CDR3 DNA: TGCAGCGCGCTTGGGGAGGGTTTTGGCTACACCTTC; CDR3 protein: CSALGEGFGYTF
D gene: TRBD2; clone size: many; J gene: TRBJ2-7; V gene: TRBV3-1; CDR3 DNA: TGTGCCAGCAGCCGGGGGACTAGTCCCGAGCAGTACTTC; CDR3 protein: CASSRGTSPEQYF
D gene: -; clone size: few; J gene: TRBJ2-7; V gene: TRBV29-1; CDR3 DNA: TGCAGCGTCGAGGACCCCAGCTCCTACGAGCAGTACTTC; CDR3 protein: CSVEDPSSYEQYF
D gene: TRBD1; clone size: few; J gene: TRBJ2-5; V gene: TRBV5-6; CDR3 DNA: TGTGCCAGCAGCCCAACGGGACAGAAACAAGAGACCCAGTACTTC; CDR3 protein: CASSPTGQKQETQYF
D gene: TRBD2; clone size: -; J gene: TRBJ2-1; V gene: TRBV24-1; CDR3 DNA: TGTGCCACCAGTGCCCGCCCTGGACTAGCGAATCTTCATGAGCAGTTCTTC; CDR3 protein: CATSARPGLANLHEQFF
D gene: -; clone size: many; J gene: TRBJ1-1; V gene: TRBV7-2; CDR3 DNA: TGTGCCAGCAGCCCCTTTCAAGTGAACACTGAAGCTTTCTTT; CDR3 protein: CASSPFQVNTEAFF
D gene: -; clone size: many; J gene: TRBJ2-5; V gene: TRBV20-1; CDR3 DNA: TGCAGTGCTAGAGAGGCCGTCGTTTCCCAGTACTTC; CDR3 protein: CSAREAVVSQYF
D gene: -; clone size: -; J gene: TRBJ2-1; V gene: TRBV27; CDR3 DNA: TGTGCTGGCAGTGTCTACAGGGAGGGTGAGCAGTTCTTC; CDR3 protein: CAGSVYREGEQFF
D gene: -; clone size: few; J gene: TRBJ1-1; V gene: TRBV14; CDR3 DNA: TGTGCCAGCAGGGGACCTCTCACTGAAGCTTTCTTT; CDR3 protein: CASRGPLTEAFF
D gene: TRBD2; clone size: many; J gene: TRBJ2-3; V gene: TRBV7-2; CDR3 DNA: TGTGCCAGCAGGGTAGCGGGGGATACGCAGTATTTT; CDR3 protein: CASRVAGDTQYF